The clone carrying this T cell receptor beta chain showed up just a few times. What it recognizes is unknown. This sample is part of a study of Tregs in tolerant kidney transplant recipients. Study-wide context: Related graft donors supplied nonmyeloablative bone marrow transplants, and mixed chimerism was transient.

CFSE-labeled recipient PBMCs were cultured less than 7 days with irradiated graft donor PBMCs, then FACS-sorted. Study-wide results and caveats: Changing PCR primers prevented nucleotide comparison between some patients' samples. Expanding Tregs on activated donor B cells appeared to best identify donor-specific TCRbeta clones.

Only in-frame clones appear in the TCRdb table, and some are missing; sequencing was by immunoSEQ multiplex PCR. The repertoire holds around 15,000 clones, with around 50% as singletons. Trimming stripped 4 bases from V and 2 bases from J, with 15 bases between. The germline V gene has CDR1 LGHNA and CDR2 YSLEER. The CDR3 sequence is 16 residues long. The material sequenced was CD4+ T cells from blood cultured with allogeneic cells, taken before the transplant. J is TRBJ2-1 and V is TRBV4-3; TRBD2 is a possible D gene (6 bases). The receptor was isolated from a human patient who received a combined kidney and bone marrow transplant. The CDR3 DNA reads TGCGCCAGCAGCCGTGTGGACGGAGGGGCCTACAATGAGCAGTTCTTC. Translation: CASSRVDGGAYNEQFF.